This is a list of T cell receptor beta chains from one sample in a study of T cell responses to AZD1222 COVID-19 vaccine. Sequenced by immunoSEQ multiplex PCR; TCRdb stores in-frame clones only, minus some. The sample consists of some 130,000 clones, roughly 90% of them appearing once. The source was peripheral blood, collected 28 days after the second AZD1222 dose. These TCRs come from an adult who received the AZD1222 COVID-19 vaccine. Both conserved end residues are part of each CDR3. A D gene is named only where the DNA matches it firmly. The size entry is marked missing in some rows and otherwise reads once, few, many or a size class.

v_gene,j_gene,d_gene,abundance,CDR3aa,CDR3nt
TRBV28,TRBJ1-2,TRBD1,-,CASRPRGQGIGYTF,TGTGCCAGCAGGCCCCGGGGACAGGGAATTGGCTACACCTTC
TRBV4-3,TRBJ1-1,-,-,CASSQDRAFTEAFF,TGCGCCAGCAGCCAAGATAGGGCCTTCACTGAAGCTTTCTTT
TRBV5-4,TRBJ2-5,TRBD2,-,CASSSRSGVEETQYF,TGTGCCAGCAGCTCCCGGAGCGGGGTCGAGGAGACCCAGTACTTC
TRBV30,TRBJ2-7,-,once,CAWSVQQGASYEQYF,TGTGCCTGGAGTGTACAACAGGGTGCGTCCTACGAGCAGTACTTC
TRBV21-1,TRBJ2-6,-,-,CASSKGEILARLYSGANVLTF,TGTGCCAGCAGCAAGGGGGAGATCTTAGCTCGGTTGTACTCTGGGGCCAACGTCCTGACTTTC
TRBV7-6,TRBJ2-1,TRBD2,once,CASSLPGTSGRSEQFF,TGTGCCAGCAGCTTACCCGGGACTAGCGGGAGAAGTGAGCAGTTCTTC
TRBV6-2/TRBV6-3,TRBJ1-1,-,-,CASSYSFGNTEAFF,TGTGCCAGCAGTTACAGTTTCGGGAACACTGAAGCTTTCTTT
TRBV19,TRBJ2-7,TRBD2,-,CASSSRDYGKEQYF,TGTGCCAGTAGTTCCCGGGACTACGGAAAAGAGCAGTACTTC
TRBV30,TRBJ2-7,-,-,CAWNPTGTARYEQYF,TGTGCCTGGAATCCAACCGGGACGGCACGCTACGAGCAGTACTTC
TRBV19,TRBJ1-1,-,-,CASKSTVNTEAFF,TGTGCCAGTAAAAGTACGGTGAACACTGAAGCTTTCTTT
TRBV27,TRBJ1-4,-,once,CASSPGERGGEKLFF,TGTGCCAGCAGCCCAGGGGAGCGGGGCGGGGAAAAACTGTTTTTT
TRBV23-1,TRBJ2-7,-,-,CASSHDLQGCEQYF,TGCGCCAGCAGTCACGACCTTCAAGGCTGCGAGCAGTACTTC
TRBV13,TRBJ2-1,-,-,CASSPTPQAYNEQFF,TGTGCCAGCAGCCCTACCCCCCAGGCTTACAATGAGCAGTTCTTC
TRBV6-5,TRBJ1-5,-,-,CASSYAGDQPQHF,TGTGCCAGCAGTTACGCAGGGGACCAGCCCCAGCATTTT
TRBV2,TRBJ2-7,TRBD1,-,CASRRTGGNEQYF,TGTGCCAGCAGACGGACAGGGGGAAACGAGCAGTACTTC
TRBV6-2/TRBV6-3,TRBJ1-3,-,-,CASSGLSSGNTIYF,TGTGCCAGCAGTGGACTGAGCTCTGGAAACACCATATATTTT
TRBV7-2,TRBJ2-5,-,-,CASSLMEGETQYF,TGTGCCAGCAGCTTAATGGAGGGGGAGACCCAGTACTTC
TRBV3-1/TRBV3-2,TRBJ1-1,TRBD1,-,CASSHRDRGTEAFF,TGTGCCAGCAGCCATAGGGACAGGGGGACTGAAGCTTTCTTT
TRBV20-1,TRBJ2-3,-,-,CSASIVGRTDTQYF,TGCAGTGCTAGTATAGTTGGGAGAACAGATACGCAGTATTTT
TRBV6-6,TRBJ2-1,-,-,CASSYSTRGNEQFF,TGTGCCAGCAGTTACTCGACTCGCGGAAATGAGCAGTTCTTC
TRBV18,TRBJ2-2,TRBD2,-,CASSQIAGPGELFF,TGTGCCAGCTCTCAGATAGCGGGGCCCGGGGAGCTGTTTTTT
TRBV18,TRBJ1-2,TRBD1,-,CASSPGTGASYGYTF,TGTGCCAGCTCACCAGGGACAGGGGCTAGCTATGGCTACACCTTC
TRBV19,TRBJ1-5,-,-,CASSTFRTEGNQPQHF,TGTGCCAGTAGTACTTTTCGGACAGAGGGAAATCAGCCCCAGCATTTT
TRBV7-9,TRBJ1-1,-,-,CASSLALNGGTTEAFF,TGTGCCAGCAGCTTAGCTTTAAACGGAGGGACGACTGAAGCTTTCTTT
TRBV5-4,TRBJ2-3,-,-,CASSLYDPSTDTQYF,TGTGCCAGCAGCTTGTATGACCCGAGCACAGATACGCAGTATTTT
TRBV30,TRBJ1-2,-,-,CAWKGQGDNYGYTF,TGTGCCTGGAAAGGGCAGGGCGATAACTATGGCTACACCTTC
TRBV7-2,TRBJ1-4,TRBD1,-,CASSSRTGASEKLFF,TGTGCCAGCAGCTCCCGGACAGGGGCGAGCGAAAAACTGTTTTTT
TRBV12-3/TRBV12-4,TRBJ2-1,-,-,CASRPMGVGEQFF,TGTGCCAGCAGGCCTATGGGGGTCGGTGAGCAGTTCTTC
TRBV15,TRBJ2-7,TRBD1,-,CATKPGQGFYEQYF,TGTGCCACCAAGCCGGGACAGGGGTTTTACGAGCAGTACTTC
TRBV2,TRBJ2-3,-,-,CASKIRGGSTDTQYF,TGTGCCAGCAAGATCAGGGGGGGAAGCACAGATACGCAGTATTTT
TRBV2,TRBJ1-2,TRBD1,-,CASSGTGGQSGYTF,TGTGCCAGCAGCGGGACAGGGGGCCAGAGTGGCTACACCTTC
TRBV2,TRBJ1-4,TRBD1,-,CASRADRVVGHEKLFF,TGTGCCAGCAGGGCGGACAGGGTAGTGGGGCATGAAAAACTGTTTTTT
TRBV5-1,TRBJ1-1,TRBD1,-,CASSRGTGGDEAFF,TGCGCCAGCAGCCGCGGGACAGGGGGCGATGAAGCTTTCTTT
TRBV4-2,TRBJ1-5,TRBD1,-,CASSQDRADSNQPQHF,TGTGCCAGCAGCCAGGACAGGGCGGATAGCAATCAGCCCCAGCATTTT
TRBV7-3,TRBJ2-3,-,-,CASSLLGPDTQYF,TGTGCCAGCAGCTTACTAGGCCCAGATACGCAGTATTTT
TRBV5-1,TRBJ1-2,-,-,CASSPAQGAGVGGYTF,TGCGCCAGCAGCCCAGCACAGGGCGCCGGGGTAGGTGGCTACACCTTC
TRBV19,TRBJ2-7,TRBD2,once,CASSTSGRALYEQYF,TGTGCCAGTAGTACCAGCGGGAGGGCCCTCTACGAGCAGTACTTC
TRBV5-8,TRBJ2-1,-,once,CASSFLNEQFF,TGTGCCAGCAGCTTCTTGAATGAGCAGTTCTTC
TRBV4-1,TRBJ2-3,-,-,CASSLEGGRTDTQYF,TGCGCCAGCAGCCTAGAGGGAGGCCGCACAGATACGCAGTATTTT
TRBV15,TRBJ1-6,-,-,CATSRDGPVHF,TGTGCCACCAGCAGAGATGGTCCGGTCCACTTT
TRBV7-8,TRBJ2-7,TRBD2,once,CASSLVGGAGVYEQYF,TGTGCCAGCAGCTTAGTAGGTGGGGCGGGAGTCTACGAGCAGTACTTC
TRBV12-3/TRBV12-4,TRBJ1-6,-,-,CASSLLQNSPLHF,TGTGCCAGCAGCCTACTACAGAATTCACCCCTCCACTTT
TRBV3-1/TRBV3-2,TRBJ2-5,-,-,CASSQVPGIQETQYF,TGTGCCAGCAGCCAAGTTCCAGGAATTCAAGAGACCCAGTACTTC
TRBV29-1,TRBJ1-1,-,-,CRVLKRGGAMDTEAFF,TGCCGCGTTCTGAAGAGGGGGGGGGCTATGGACACTGAAGCTTTCTTT
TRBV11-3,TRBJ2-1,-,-,CASSLGGGYNEQFF,TGTGCCAGCAGCTTAGGAGGGGGTTACAATGAGCAGTTCTTC
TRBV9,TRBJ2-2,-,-,CASSVVSTTGELFF,TGTGCCAGCAGCGTAGTATCGACCACCGGGGAGCTGTTTTTT
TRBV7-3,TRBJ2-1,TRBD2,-,CASSFSGGALDEQFF,TGTGCCAGCAGCTTTAGCGGGGGGGCTTTGGATGAGCAGTTCTTC
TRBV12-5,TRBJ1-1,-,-,CASGRTAEAFF,TGTGCTAGTGGGAGGACTGCAGAAGCTTTCTTT
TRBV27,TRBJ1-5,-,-,CASSYQGIDQPQHF,TGTGCCAGCAGTTACCAGGGAATCGATCAGCCCCAGCATTTT
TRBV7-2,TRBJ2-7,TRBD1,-,CASSERTGPYEQYF,TGTGCCAGCAGCGAGCGGACAGGGCCCTACGAGCAGTACTTC
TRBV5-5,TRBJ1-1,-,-,CASSWTYTEAFF,TGTGCCAGCAGCTGGACCTACACTGAAGCTTTCTTT
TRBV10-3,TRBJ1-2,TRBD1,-,CAIRSRDRDTMAYTF,TGTGCCATCAGGTCCCGGGACAGGGATACTATGGCCTACACCTTC
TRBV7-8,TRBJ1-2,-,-,CASSSSDEGYTF,TGTGCCAGCAGCTCGTCGGACGAGGGCTACACCTTC